This T cell receptor beta chain derives from a study of Japanese encephalitis immunity and Zika vaccine responses. Study context: Week 0, before the first ZPIV dose, and week 52 were sequenced. Stimulation used either flavivirus-conserved or non-conserved ZIKV pools, or pre-vaccination JEV or YFV peptides.

General observations from the study: JEV-pre-vaccinated donors lost CD4 richness to conserved ZIKV epitopes after ZPIV.

CDR1 SGHTA and CDR2 FQGNSA come from the germline V gene. The CDR3 extends over 13 amino acids. Trimming pared 5 bases from V and 3 bases from J, leaving 10 bases between. TCRdb used MiXCR to reprocess the 5' RACE reads, holding one entry per CDR3 protein. This sample's table reports roughly 66 distinct CDR3 sequences. PBMCs were CFSE-labeled and cultured for five to seven days with peptide pools at about 1 ug/mL each. Live CD56-CD19-CD16-CD3+CD4+ cells with low CFSE were sorted unfixed as proliferating CD4 T cells. The sample in question was antigen-activated CD4+ T cells from blood, cultured, obtained during a Zika inactivated vaccine study. The TCR was taken from an adult woman who received an inactivated Zika virus vaccine. This rearrangement joins TRBV7-2 to TRBJ1-1; D not resolved. The CDR3 spells CASSGRMHTEAFF. The CDR3 DNA follows: TGTGCCAGCAGCGGCAGGATGCACACTGAAGCTTTCTTT.